The clone carrying this TCR beta chain was counted many times. The target antigen is unknown. These data are taken from a study of CD8 T cells in ankylosing spondylitis. Quantitative molecular-barcoded 5'-RACE generated the TCR beta libraries. MiXCR was run by TCRdb on the 5' RACE reads, yielding one entry per CDR3 protein. The sample consists of about 460,000 distinct CDR3 sequences, about 5.7% of them appearing once. CDR3 length: 14 residues. The V gene end was trimmed by 6 bases and the J gene end by 4 bases; junction bases not matched to a gene: 4. Germline CDR1 DFQATT, CDR2 SNEGSKA (reference sequence). Findings of the study overall: According to the report, clones linked to the disease were significantly enriched in matched synovial fluid samples taken from ankylosing spondylitis patients. Earlier reports found some motif variants in synovial fluid and blood in reactive arthritis. Clones linked with disease were CD8+ and fairly uncommon in the peripheral blood. Ankylosing spondylitis blood appeared to carry a characteristic TCR beta motif of roughly eight highly homologous variants.

The origin of this receptor is a male donor with ankylosing spondylitis. Specimen: blood, either unsorted or a sorted T cell fraction (not recorded which). The chain combines TRBV20-1 with TRBJ1-6; 9 positions match TRBD1. In DNA, the CDR3 is TGCAGTGCACGGGACAGGGAATATAATTCACCCCTCCACTTT. It translates to CSARDREYNSPLHF.